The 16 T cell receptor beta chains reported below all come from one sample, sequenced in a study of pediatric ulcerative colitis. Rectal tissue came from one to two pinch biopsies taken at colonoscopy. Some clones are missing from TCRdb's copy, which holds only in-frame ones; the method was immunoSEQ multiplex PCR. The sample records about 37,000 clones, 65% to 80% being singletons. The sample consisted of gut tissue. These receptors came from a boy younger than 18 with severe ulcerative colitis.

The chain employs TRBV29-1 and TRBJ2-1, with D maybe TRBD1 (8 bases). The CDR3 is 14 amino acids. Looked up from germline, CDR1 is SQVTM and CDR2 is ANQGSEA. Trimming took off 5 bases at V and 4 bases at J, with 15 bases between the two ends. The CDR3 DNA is TGCAGCGTTTCACAGGGGGGGGCTTACAATGAGCAGTTCTTC. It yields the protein CSVSQGGAYNEQFF.

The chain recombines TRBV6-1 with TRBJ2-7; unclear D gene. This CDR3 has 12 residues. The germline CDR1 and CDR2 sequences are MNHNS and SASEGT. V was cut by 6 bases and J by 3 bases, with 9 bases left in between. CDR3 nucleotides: TGTGCCAGCAGGACGGCTAGCTACGAGCAGTACTTC. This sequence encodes CASRTASYEQYF.

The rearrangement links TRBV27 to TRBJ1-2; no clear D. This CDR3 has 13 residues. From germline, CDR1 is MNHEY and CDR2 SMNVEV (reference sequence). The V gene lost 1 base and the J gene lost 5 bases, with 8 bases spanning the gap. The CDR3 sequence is CASSLFSGYGYTF. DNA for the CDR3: TGTGCCAGCAGTTTATTCAGTGGGTATGGCTACACCTTC.

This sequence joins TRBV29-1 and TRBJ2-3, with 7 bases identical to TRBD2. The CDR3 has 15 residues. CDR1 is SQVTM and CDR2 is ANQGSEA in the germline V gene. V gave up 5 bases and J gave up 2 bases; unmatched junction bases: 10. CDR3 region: CSVPPPGGYTDTQYF. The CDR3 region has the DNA TGCAGCGTTCCACCACCGGGGGGATACACAGATACGCAGTATTTT.

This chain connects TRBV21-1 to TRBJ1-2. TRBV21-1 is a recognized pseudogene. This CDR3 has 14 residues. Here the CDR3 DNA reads TGTGCCAGCAGCAAATATCCCGGTCCTCGGGGCTACACCTTC. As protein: CASSKYPGPRGYTF.

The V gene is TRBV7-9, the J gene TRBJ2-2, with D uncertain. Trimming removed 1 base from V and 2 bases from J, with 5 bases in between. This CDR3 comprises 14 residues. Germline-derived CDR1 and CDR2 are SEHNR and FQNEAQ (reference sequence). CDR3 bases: TGTGCCAGCAGCTTAGTTTCCAACACCGGGGAGCTGTTTTTT. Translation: CASSLVSNTGELFF. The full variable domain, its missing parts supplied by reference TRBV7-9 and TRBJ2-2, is DTGVSQNPRHKITKRGQNVTFRCDPISEHNRLYWYRQTLGQGPEFLTYFQNEAQLEKSRLLSDRFSAERPKGSFSTLEIQRTEQGDSAMYLCASSLVSNTGELFFGEGSRLTVL.

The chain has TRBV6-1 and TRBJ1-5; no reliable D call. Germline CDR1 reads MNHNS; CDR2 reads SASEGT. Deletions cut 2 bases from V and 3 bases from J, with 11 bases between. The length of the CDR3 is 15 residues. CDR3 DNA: TGTGCCAGCAGTGAAATGGCGGACTACAATCAGCCCCAGCATTTT. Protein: CASSEMADYNQPQHF.

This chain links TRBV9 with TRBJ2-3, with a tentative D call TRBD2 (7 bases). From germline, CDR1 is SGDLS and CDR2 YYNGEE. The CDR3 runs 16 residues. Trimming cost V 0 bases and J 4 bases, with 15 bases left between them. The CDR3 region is CASSVDRGGSADTQYF. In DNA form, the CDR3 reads TGTGCCAGCAGCGTAGATAGGGGGGGCTCAGCAGATACGCAGTATTTT. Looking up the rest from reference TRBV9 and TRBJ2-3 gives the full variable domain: DSGVTQTPKHLITATGQRVTLRCSPRSGDLSVYWYQQSLDQGLQFLIQYYNGEERAKGNILERFSAQQFPDLHSELNLSSLELGDSALYFCASSVDRGGSADTQYFGPGTRLTVL.

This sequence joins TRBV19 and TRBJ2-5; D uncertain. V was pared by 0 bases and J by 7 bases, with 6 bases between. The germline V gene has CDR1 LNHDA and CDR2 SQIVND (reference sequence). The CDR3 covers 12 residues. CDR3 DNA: TGTGCCAGTAGTATAGAACGAGGGACCCAGTACTTC. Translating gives CASSIERGTQYF.

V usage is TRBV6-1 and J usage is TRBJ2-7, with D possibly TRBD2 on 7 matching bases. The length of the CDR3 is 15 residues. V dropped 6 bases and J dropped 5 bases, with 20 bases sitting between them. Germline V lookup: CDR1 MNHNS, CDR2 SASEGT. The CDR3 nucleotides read TGTGCCAGCAGCAAGGGGGGGACCAGGTACGACGAGCAGTACTTC. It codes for CASSKGGTRYDEQYF.

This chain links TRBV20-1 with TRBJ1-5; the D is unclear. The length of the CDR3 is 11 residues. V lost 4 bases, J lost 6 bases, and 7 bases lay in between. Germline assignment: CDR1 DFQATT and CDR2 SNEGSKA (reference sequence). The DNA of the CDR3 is TGCAGTGCTACAAGTGGTCAGCCCCAGCATTTT. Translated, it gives CSATSGQPQHF.

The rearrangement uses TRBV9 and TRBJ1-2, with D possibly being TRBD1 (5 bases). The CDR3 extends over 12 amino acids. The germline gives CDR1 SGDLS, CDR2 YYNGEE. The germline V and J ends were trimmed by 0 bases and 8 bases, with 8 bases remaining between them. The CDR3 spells CASSVEGEGYTF. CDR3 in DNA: TGTGCCAGCAGCGTAGAAGGGGAAGGCTACACCTTC.

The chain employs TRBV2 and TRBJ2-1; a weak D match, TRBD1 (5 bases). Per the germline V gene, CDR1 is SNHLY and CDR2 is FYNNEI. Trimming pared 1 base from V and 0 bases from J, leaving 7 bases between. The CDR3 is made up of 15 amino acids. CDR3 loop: CASSEDRSSYNEQFF. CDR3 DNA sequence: TGTGCCAGCAGTGAAGACAGGAGCTCCTACAATGAGCAGTTCTTC. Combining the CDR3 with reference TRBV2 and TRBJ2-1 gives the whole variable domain EPEVTQTPSHQVTQMGQEVILRCVPISNHLYFYWYRQILGQKVEFLVSFYNNEISEKSEIFDDQFSVERPDGSNFTLKIRSTKLEDSAMYFCASSEDRSSYNEQFFGPGTRLTVL.

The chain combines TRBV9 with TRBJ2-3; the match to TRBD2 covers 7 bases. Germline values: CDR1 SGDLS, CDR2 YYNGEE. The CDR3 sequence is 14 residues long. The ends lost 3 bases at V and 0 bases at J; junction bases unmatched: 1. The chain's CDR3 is CASSAGGSTDTQYF. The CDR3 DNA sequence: TGTGCCAGCAGCGCGGGGGGAAGCACAGATACGCAGTATTTT.

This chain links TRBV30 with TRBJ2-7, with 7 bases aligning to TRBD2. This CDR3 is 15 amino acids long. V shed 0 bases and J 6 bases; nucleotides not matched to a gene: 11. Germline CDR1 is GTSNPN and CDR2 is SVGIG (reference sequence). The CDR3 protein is CAWSVGGTTSPEQYF. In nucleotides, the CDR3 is TGTGCCTGGAGTGTTGGGGGGACTACCTCCCCCGAGCAGTACTTC.

In DNA, the CDR3 is TGTGCCAGCAGCCGTTCAGGGGGGAGTCTAACTGAAGCTTTCTTT. This codes for CASSRSGGSLTEAFF. The chain is built from TRBV7-2 and TRBJ1-1; TRBD1 matches at 7 bases. With 5 bases clipped from V and 5 bases from J, the junction kept 11 bases outside the gene matches. Germline V lookup: CDR1 SGHTA, CDR2 FQGNSA. The length of the CDR3 is 15 residues.